Listed here is a single TCR beta chain. Antigen: not known. Other DNA sequences of this sample code for an identical CDR3. This entry is derived from a study of shared clonotypes between healthy human individuals. As for the study in general: Each donor's CD8 memory used one plate, CD8 naive two, each CD4 subset three. Study results and caveats: Unshared clonotypes carried lower generation probabilities than those common to all four donors. Incomplete sequencing of sorted subsets was indicated by rarefaction despite large depth. Clonotype sharing among donors likely depends on sequencing depth.

Clones were read by immunoSEQ multiplex PCR, and TCRdb kept only the in-frame ones, dropping some. Here the sample spans over 2 million clones, under 95% being singletons. The CDR3 runs to 14 residues. Trimming stripped 2 bases from V and 0 bases from J, with 6 bases between. The germline gives CDR1 SGDLS, CDR2 YYNGEE. The sequenced material came from naive CD4+ T cells from PBMCs. Subset in this sample: CD45RA+ positively selected. The sequence derives from a man aged 18 to 30 in good health. Some clones in this sample may be carry-over from other donors' samples. V is TRBV9 and J is TRBJ2-1; D not resolved. DNA of the CDR3: TGTGCCAGCAGCGTCGATTCCTCCTACAATGAGCAGTTCTTC. The encoded protein is CASSVDSSYNEQFF.